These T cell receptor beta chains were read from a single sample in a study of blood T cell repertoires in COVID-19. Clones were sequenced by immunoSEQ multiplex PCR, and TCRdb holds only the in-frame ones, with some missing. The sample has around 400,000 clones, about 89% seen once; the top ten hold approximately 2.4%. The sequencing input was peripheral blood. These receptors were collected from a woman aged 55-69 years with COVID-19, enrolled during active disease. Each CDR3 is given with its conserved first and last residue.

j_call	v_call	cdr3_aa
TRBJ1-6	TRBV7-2	CASSPPSSRISPLHF
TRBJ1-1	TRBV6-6	CASRIPGQGNTEAFF
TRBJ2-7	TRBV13	CASSNRDSSYEQYF
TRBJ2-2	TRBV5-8	CASSLATVGAPGELFF
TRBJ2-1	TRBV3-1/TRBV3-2	CASSQDPGKPYNEQFF
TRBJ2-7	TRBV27	CASSLWNPVAGEQYF
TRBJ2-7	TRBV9	CASSAVPRSYEQYF
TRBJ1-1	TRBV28	CASSLAGKNTEAFF
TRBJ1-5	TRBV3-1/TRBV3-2	CASSRGTGGFNQPQHF
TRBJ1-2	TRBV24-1	CATSGNTKSDGYTF
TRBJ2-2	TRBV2	CASSDDRWNTGELFF
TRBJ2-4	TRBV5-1	CASSFRGGMSQNIQYF
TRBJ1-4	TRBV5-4	CASSSRGQGGEKLFF
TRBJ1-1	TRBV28	CASSSTGNTEAFF
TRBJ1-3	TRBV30	CAHRQGTSGNTIYF
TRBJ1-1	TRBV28	CASSLGDRVEAFF
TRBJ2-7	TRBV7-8	CASSLGGLARGSEQYF
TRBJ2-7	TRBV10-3	CAISARGYEQYF
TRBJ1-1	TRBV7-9	CASSIWASKAFF
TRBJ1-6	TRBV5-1	CASSSWTQRNSPLHF
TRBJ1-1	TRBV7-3	CASSLSGTLNTEAFF
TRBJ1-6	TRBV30	CAWKEAYNSPLHF
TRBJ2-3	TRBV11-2	CASSTRLAGVTDTQYF
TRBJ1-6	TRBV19	CATSAGTGINSPLHF
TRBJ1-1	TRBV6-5	CASSSSNRGTEAFF
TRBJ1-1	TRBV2	CASTRRGNTEAFF
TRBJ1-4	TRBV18	CASSPIPGQNEKLFF